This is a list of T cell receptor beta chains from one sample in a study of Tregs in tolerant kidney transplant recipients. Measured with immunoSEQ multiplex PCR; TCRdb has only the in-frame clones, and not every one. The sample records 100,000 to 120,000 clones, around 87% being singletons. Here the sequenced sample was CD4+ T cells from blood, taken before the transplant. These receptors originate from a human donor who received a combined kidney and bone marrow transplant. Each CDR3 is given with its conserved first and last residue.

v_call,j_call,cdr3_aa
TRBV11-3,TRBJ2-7,CVSSAGQLYEQYF
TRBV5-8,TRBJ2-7,CASTLGRAFSYEQYF
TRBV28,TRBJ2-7,CASSLGGSTAYEQYF
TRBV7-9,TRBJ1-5,CASSLADREGQPQHF
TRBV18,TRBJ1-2,CASSPGEGVGYTF
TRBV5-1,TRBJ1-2,CASSLGREDGYTF
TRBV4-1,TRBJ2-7,CASSPPRGSYEQYF
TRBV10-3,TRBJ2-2,CAISPGGPGELFF
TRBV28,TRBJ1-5,CASSQPQGWPQHF
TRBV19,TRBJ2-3,CASRPTGDSADTQYF
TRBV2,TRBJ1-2,CASSPGTGNFYTF
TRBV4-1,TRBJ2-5,CASSQTRGETQYF
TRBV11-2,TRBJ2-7,CASSLEDRPGYEQYF
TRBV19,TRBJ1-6,CASRSDRGLKSPLHF
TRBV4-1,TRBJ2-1,CASSLGTGGYNEQFF
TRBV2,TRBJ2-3,CASKVAGGPSDTQYF
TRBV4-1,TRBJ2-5,CASSQGTQETQYF
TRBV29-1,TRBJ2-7,CSAEIAGASYEQYF
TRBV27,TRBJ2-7,CASSLILGRGHEQYF
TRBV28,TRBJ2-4,CASSLLGGSGSRTKNIQYF
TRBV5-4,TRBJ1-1,CASSSPRGRGRDTEAFF
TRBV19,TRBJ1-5,CASKRGPNQPQHF
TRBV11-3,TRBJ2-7,CASSLMAGEQYF
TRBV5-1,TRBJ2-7,CASSAGLGKEQYF
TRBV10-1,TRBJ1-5,CASSDRINQPQHF
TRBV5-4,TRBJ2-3,CASRFEDTQYF
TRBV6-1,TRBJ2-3,CASSEVQVTDTQYF